The 9 T cell receptor beta chains below all came from one sample that was sequenced in a study of Graves' ophthalmopathy and Graves' hyperthyroidism. Scientists amplified the TCR beta CDR3 regions from RNA transcripts. HTBI-primed RT-PCR formed the first round, and a multiplex PCR formed the second. TCRdb processed the multiplex PCR reads anew with MiXCR; each CDR3 protein has one entry. Altogether some 380,000 distinct CDR3 sequences are present, 15% to 19% being singletons, with the ten largest covering 5.5% to 7%. The sample comprised peripheral blood. These receptors all stem from a woman between 18 and 29 years old with stable Graves' hyperthyroidism.

The sample holds many counts of this clonotype. The chain has TRBV2 and TRBJ1-1; D remains ambiguous. The CDR3 is 10 residues long. V lost 4 bases and J lost 8, with 5 bases in between. Per the germline V gene, CDR1 is SNHLY and CDR2 is FYNNEI. The CDR3: CASSGSEAFF. The CDR3 coding sequence is TGTGCCAGCAGTGGCTCAGAAGCTTTCTTT.

This clonotype was observed at least ten times. The genes are TRBV27 and TRBJ2-6; the match to TRBD2 covers 8 bases. The CDR3 runs to 19 residues. V was pared by 5 bases and J by 0 bases, with 12 bases of the junction left unmatched. Looked up from germline, CDR1 is MNHEY and CDR2 is SMNVEV (reference sequence). The CDR3 coding sequence is TGTGCCAGCAGTCCCCGGGGGGGGCAGGCCCTCTCTGGGGCCAACGTCCTGACTTTC. This gives the protein CASSPRGGQALSGANVLTF.

The sample holds many counts of this clonotype. This sequence joins TRBV20-1 and TRBJ2-7, with 8 positions matching TRBD2. After removal of 5 bases from V and 6 bases from J, the junction contained 18 bases not matched to a gene. The CDR3 is 16 residues long. Per the germline V gene, CDR1 is DFQATT and CDR2 is SNEGSKA (reference sequence). In DNA form, the CDR3 reads TGCAGTGCTGGTCTAGGGGCGGGACTAGTAATCCGCGAGCAGTACTTC. Its protein product is CSAGLGAGLVIREQYF.

Many counts were recorded for this clonotype. The CDR3 loop reads CASSLAPQGEAFF. CDR3 nucleotides: TGCGCCAGCAGCTTGGCCCCACAGGGTGAAGCTTTCTTT. The V gene is TRBV5-1, the J gene TRBJ1-1; D possibly corresponds to TRBD1 (6 bases). The V end was cut by 0 bases, the J end by 7 bases, with 10 bases between. The CDR3 length is 13 residues. The V gene's germline CDR1 is SGHRS and CDR2 YFSETQ. Using reference TRBV5-1 and TRBJ1-1 for the parts outside the CDR3, the full variable domain is KAGVTQTPRYLIKTRGQQVTLSCSPISGHRSVSWYQQTPGQGLQFLFEYFSETQRNKGNFPGRFSGRQFSNSRSEMNVSTLELGDSALYLCASSLAPQGEAFFGQGTRLTVV.

Many counts were recorded for this clonotype. The chain is built from TRBV5-6 and TRBJ2-7; 9 bases are a match to TRBD1. With V trimmed by 4 bases and J by 3 bases, 8 bases remained unmatched. Per germline, CDR1 SGHDT and CDR2 YYEEEE. This CDR3 spans 15 amino acids. The CDR3 loop is CASSPGTGYFYEQYF. The CDR3 nucleotides are TGTGCCAGCAGCCCCGGGACAGGGTACTTCTACGAGCAGTACTTC.

This clonotype was found many times. This rearrangement joins TRBV28 to TRBJ1-1, with no clear D. Germline V gene data show CDR1 as MDHEN and CDR2 as SYDVKM. The CDR3 totals 11 residues. Trimming left V 4 bases short and J 6 bases short, with 6 bases between. The CDR3 loop reads CASSSPAEAFF. The CDR3 DNA is TGTGCCAGCAGTTCCCCGGCTGAAGCTTTCTTT.

This clonotype occurred a few times. The chain employs TRBV7-9 and TRBJ1-1; a weak D match, TRBD1 (6 bases). The CDR3 has 15 amino acids. Trimming stripped 5 bases from V and 4 bases from J, with 17 bases between. CDR1 and CDR2 from the germline V gene are SEHNR and FQNEAQ (reference sequence). The CDR3 loop reads CASSLGGSGGTEAFF. The DNA of the CDR3 is TGTGCCAGCAGCCTAGGGGGGAGTGGGGGCACTGAAGCTTTCTTT.

This clonotype was observed many times. V is TRBV5-1 and J is TRBJ1-1; D is unclear. The V gene lost 6 bases and the J gene lost 5 bases, with 14 bases spanning the gap. From germline, CDR1 is SGHRS and CDR2 YFSETQ. The CDR3 consists of 13 residues. The CDR3 region is CASKQQTSTEAFF. The CDR3 DNA sequence: TGCGCCAGCAAACAGCAGACATCAACTGAAGCTTTCTTT.

This clonotype is large (0.1 to 1%) by share. V gene TRBV7-2 combines with J gene TRBJ1-2, with unresolved D. This CDR3 contains 14 residues. The germline V gene encodes CDR1 SGHTA and CDR2 FQGNSA. V lost 4 bases, J lost 4 bases, and 13 bases lay in between. As DNA, the CDR3 is TGTGCCAGCAGCTCCCCTGATAGGGCCTATGGCTACACCTTC. Amino acids: CASSSPDRAYGYTF.